This TCR beta chain was obtained from a study of post-analysis software for immune sequencing data. Study results and caveats: Five or six TRBV segments (TRBV5-6, TRBV5-1 and TRBV20-1 among them) occurred more frequently in patients than in controls.

TCR beta libraries were prepared from cDNA with unique molecular identifiers. In TCRdb, the PCR reads were re-called with MiXCR into one record per CDR3 protein. The table lists some 190,000 distinct CDR3 sequences, roughly 28% of them singletons. A remark on this clonotype: Its antigen is not known. A much larger clonotype is one base distant, so this may be a read error.

The CDR3 loop spans 12 amino acids. Germline CDR1 SGHTA, CDR2 FQGNSA. This chain joins TRBV7-2 and TRBJ2-5, with D maybe TRBD2 (5 bases). The clonotype comes from a girl younger than 18 with multiple sclerosis. Sequenced sample: blood. The CDR3 loop is CAGSFIKREQYF. The CDR3 DNA reads as TGTGCCGGCAGCTTTATAAAAAGGGAGCAGTACTTC.